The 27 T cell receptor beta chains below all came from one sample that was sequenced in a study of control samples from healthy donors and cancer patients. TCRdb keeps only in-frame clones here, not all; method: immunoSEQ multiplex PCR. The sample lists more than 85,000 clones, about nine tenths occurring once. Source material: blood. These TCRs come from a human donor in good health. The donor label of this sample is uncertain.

Here the CDR3 reads CASRRTSGGVETQYF. The CDR3 DNA reads as TGTGCCAGCAGAAGAACTAGCGGGGGTGTAGAGACCCAGTACTTC. The chain links TRBV2 to TRBJ2-5; 11 nucleotides line up with TRBD2. V was pared by 6 bases and J by 4 bases, with 7 bases of the junction left unmatched. CDR1 and CDR2 from the germline V gene are SNHLY and FYNNEI. The length of the CDR3 is 15 residues.

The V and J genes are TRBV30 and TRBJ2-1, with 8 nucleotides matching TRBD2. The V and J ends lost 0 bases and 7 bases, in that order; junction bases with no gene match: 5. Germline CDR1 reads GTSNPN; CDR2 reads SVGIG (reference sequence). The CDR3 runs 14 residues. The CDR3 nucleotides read TGTGCCTGGAGTGTCGGGGGGGCGTGGAATGAGCAGTTCTTC. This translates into CAWSVGGAWNEQFF.

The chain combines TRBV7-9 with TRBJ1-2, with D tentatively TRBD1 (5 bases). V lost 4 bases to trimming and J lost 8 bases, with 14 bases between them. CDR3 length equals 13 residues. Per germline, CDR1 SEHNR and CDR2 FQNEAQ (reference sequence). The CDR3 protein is CASSSGAREGYTF. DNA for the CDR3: TGTGCCAGCAGCTCCGGGGCCCGTGAAGGCTACACCTTC.

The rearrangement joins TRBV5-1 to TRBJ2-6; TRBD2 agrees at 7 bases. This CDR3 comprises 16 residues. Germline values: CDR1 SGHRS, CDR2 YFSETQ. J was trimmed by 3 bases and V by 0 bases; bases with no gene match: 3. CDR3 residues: CASSLVGGNGANVLTF. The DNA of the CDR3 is TGCGCCAGCAGCTTGGTGGGAGGGAATGGGGCCAACGTCCTGACTTTC.

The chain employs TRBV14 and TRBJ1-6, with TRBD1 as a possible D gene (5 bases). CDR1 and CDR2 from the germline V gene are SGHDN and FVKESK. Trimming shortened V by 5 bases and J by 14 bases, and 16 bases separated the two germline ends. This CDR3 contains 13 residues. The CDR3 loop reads CASSINTRATLHF. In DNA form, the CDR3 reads TGTGCCAGCAGCATTAACACCAGGGCCACCCTCCACTTT.

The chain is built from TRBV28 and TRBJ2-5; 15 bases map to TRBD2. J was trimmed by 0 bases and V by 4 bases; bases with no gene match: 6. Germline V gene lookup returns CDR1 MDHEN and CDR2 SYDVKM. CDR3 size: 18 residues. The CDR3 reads CASSSGLAGGEYQETQYF. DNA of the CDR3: TGTGCCAGCAGTTCGGGACTAGCGGGGGGAGAGTACCAAGAGACCCAGTACTTC. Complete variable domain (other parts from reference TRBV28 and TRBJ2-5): DVKVTQSSRYLVKRTGEKVFLECVQDMDHENMFWYRQDPGLGLRLIYFSYDVKMKEKGDIPEGYSVSREKKERFSLILESASTNQTSMYLCASSSGLAGGEYQETQYFGPGTRLLVL.

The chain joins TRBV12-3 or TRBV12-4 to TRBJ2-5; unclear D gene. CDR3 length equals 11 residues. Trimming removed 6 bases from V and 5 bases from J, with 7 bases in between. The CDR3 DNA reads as TGTGCCAGCAGCCAAACGGAGACCCAGTACTTC. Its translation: CASSQTETQYF.

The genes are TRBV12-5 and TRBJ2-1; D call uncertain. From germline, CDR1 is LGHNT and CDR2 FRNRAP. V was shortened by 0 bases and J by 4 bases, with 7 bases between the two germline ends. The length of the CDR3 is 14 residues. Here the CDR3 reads CASGLVTAYNEQFF. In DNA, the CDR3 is TGTGCTAGTGGTTTGGTAACAGCTTACAATGAGCAGTTCTTC.

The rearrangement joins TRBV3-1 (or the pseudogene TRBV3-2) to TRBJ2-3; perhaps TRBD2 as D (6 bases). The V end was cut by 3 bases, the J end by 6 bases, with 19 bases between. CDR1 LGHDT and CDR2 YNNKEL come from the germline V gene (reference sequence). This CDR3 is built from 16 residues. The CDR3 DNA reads TGTGCCAGCAGCCAGACCACGGGGGATTCATCTGATACGCAGTATTTT. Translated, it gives CASSQTTGDSSDTQYF.

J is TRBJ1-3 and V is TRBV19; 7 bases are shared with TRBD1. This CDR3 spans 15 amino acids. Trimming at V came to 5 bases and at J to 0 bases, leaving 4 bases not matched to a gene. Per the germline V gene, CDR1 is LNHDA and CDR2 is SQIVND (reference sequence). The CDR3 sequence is CASSLDRSSGNTIYF. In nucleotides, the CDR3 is TGTGCCAGTAGTTTGGACAGGTCCTCTGGAAACACCATATATTTT.

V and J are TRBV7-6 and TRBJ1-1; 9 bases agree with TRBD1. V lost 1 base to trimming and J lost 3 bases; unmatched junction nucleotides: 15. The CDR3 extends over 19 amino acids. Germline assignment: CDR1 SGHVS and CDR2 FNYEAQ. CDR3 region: CASSLGPGTGRNLDTEAFF. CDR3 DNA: TGTGCCAGCAGCTTAGGTCCCGGGACAGGGAGAAATCTGGACACTGAAGCTTTCTTT.

The CDR3 spells CASSPLLQGKTAFF. CDR3 in DNA: TGTGCCAGCAGCCCACTACTACAGGGGAAAACAGCTTTCTTT. This chain links TRBV6-5 with TRBJ1-1; 7 bases agree with TRBD1. V gave up 6 bases and J gave up 10 bases; unmatched junction bases: 14. CDR3 length: 14 amino acids. Per germline, CDR1 MNHEY and CDR2 SVGAGI.

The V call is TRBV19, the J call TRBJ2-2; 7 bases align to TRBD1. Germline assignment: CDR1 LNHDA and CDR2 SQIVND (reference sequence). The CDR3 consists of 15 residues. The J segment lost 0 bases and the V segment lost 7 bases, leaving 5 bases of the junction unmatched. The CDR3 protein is CASNKGAPNTGELFF. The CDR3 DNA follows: TGTGCCAGTAATAAGGGGGCCCCGAACACCGGGGAGCTGTTTTTT.

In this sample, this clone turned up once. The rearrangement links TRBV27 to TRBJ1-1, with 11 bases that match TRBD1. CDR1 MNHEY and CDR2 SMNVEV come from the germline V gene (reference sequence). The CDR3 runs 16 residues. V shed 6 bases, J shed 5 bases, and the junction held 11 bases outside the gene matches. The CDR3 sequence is CASSLGDRGERTEAFF. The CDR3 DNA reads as TGTGCCAGCAGCTTGGGGGACAGGGGGGAGAGGACTGAAGCTTTCTTT.

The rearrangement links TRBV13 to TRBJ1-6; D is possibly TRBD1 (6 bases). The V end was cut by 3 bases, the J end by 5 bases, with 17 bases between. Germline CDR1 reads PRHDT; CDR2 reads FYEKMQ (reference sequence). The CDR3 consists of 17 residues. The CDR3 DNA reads TGTGCCAGCAGCTTGGGGCGGGGGCGTCGTGATAATTCACCCCTCCACTTT. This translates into CASSLGRGRRDNSPLHF.

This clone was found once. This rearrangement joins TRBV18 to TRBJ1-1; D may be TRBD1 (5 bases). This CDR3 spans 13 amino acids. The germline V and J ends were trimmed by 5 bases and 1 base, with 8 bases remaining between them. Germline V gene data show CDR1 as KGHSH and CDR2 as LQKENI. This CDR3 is CASSSDRNTEAFF. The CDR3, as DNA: TGTGCCAGCTCATCCGACAGGAACACTGAAGCTTTCTTT.

Here the CDR3 reads CASSYSRYNQPQHF. In DNA, the CDR3 is TGTGCCAGCAGTTACTCTAGGTACAATCAGCCCCAGCATTTT. The chain combines TRBV6-5 with TRBJ1-5; D remains unclear. Germline CDR1 MNHEY, CDR2 SVGAGI. The CDR3 is made up of 14 amino acids. V lost 0 bases and J lost 3, with 6 bases in between.

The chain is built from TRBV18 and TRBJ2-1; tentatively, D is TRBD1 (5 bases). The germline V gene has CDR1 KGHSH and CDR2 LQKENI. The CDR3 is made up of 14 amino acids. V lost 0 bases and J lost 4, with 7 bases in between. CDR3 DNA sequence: TGTGCCAGCTCACCACCAACAGGTTACAATGAGCAGTTCTTC. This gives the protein CASSPPTGYNEQFF.

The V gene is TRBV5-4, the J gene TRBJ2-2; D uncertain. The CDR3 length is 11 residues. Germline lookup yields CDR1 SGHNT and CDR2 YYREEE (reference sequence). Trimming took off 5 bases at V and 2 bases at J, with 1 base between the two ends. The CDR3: CASSNTGELFF. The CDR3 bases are TGTGCCAGCAGTAACACCGGGGAGCTGTTTTTT.

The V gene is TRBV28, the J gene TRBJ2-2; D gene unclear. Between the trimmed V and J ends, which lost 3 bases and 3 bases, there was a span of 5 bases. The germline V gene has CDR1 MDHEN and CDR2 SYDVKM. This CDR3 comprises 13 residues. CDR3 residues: CASSLAHTGELFF. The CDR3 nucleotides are TGTGCCAGCAGTTTGGCGCACACCGGGGAGCTGTTTTTT.

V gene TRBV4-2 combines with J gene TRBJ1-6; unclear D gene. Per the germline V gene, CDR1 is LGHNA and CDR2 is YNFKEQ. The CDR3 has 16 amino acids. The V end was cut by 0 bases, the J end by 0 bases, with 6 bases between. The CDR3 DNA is TGTGCCAGCAGCCAAGATTGGAGCTCCTATAATTCACCCCTCCACTTT. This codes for CASSQDWSSYNSPLHF.

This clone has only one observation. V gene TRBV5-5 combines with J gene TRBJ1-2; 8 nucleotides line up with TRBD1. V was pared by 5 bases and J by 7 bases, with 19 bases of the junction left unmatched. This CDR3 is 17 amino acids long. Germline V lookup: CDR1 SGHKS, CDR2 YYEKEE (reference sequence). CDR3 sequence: CASRLPGQARLGGGYTF. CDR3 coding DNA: TGTGCCAGCAGATTACCGGGACAGGCACGTCTCGGAGGTGGCTACACCTTC.

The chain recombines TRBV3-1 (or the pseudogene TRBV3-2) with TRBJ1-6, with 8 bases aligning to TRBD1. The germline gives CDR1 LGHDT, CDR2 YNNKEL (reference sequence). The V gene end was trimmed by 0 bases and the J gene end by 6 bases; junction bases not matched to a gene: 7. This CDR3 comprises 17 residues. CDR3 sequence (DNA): TGTGCCAGCAGCCAAGAAGGGGGACAGGTTTTTAATTCACCCCTCCACTTT. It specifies CASSQEGGQVFNSPLHF.

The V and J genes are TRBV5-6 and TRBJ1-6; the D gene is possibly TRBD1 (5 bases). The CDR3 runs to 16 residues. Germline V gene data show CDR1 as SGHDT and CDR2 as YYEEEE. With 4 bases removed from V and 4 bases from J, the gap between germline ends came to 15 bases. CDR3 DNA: TGTGCCAGCAGCCCTGGGGCGGGAGGATATAATTCACCCCTCCACTTT. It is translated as CASSPGAGGYNSPLHF.

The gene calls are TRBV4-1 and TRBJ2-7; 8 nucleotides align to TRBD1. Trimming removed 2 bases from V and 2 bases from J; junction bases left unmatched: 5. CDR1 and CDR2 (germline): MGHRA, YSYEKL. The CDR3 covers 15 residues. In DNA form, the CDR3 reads TGCGCCAGCAGCCAAAGAGGACAGGGAACCTACGAGCAGTACTTC. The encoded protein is CASSQRGQGTYEQYF.

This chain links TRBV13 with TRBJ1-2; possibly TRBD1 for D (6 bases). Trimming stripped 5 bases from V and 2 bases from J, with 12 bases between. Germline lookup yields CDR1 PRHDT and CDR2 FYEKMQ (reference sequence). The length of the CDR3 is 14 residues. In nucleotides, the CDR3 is TGTGCCAGCAGCGGACGGGACACCAACTATGGCTACACCTTC. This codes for CASSGRDTNYGYTF. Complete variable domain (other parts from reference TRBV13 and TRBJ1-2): AAGVIQSPRHLIKEKRETATLKCYPIPRHDTVYWYQQGPGQDPQFLISFYEKMQSDKGSIPDRFSAQQFSDYHSELNMSSLELGDSALYFCASSGRDTNYGYTFGSGTRLTVV.

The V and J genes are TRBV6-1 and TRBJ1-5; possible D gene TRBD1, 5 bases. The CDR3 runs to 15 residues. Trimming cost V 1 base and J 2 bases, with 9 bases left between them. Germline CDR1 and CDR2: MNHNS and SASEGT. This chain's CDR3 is CASSEVTGGNQPQHF. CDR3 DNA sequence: TGTGCCAGCAGTGAAGTAACGGGGGGCAATCAGCCCCAGCATTTT.